This T cell receptor (beta chain) originates from a study of OX40 agonist ivuxolimab in advanced cancers. Study-wide context: Across the patients, intravenous ivuxolimab was delivered every 2 weeks at 0.01 to 10 mg/kg.

With 0 bases removed from V and 7 bases from J, the gap between germline ends came to 16 bases. The CDR3 covers 16 residues. Germline assignment: CDR1 MRHNA and CDR2 SNTAGT. Clones were sequenced by immunoSEQ multiplex PCR, and TCRdb holds only the in-frame ones, with some missing. There are some 66,000 clones in the sample; around 83% occur only once, and 2.5% lies in the top ten. This specimen was CD4+ or CD8+ T cells sorted from blood, taken in a trial of the OX40 agonist ivuxolimab. The chain employs TRBV6-4 and TRBJ2-1; D gene ambiguous. The sequence was obtained from an adult with an advanced solid tumor such as melanoma, head and neck, liver or kidney cancer. CDR3 region: CASSDSSDRRWNEQFF. DNA for the CDR3: TGTGCCAGCAGTGACTCTTCGGACCGGAGATGGAATGAGCAGTTCTTC.